The 8 T cell receptor beta chains below were found in one sample sequenced in a study of shared clonotypes between healthy human individuals. Profiled with immunoSEQ multiplex PCR; TCRdb holds only in-frame clones, not every one. Of millions of clones listed, approximately 94% are singletons. Material for sequencing was naive CD4+ T cells sorted from blood. Subset noted: CD45RA+ positively selected. These receptors all come from a man younger than 35 in good health.

This clone was observed a few times. The chain joins TRBV10-1 to TRBJ1-1; 7 bases match TRBD1. Trimming at V came to 5 bases and at J to 5 bases, leaving 14 bases not matched to a gene. This CDR3 contains 16 residues. Germline CDR1 and CDR2: WNHNN and SYGVQD (reference sequence). The CDR3 spells CASSPWTGLGYTEAFF. DNA for the CDR3: TGCGCCAGCAGTCCCTGGACAGGCTTAGGATATACTGAAGCTTTCTTT.

The chain employs TRBV5-4 and TRBJ2-7, with 9 positions matching TRBD1. The CDR3 loop spans 15 amino acids. The V and J ends lost 5 bases and 4 bases, in that order; junction bases with no gene match: 10. Germline values: CDR1 SGHNT, CDR2 YYREEE (reference sequence). CDR3 amino acids: CASRAGGQGIYEQYF. The DNA of the CDR3 is TGTGCCAGCAGAGCAGGAGGACAGGGGATTTACGAGCAGTACTTC. Supplemented by reference TRBV5-4 and TRBJ2-7, the full variable domain reads ETGVTQSPTHLIKTRGQQVTLRCSSQSGHNTVSWYQQALGQGPQFIFQYYREEENGRGNFPPRFSGLQFPNYSSELNVNALELDDSALYLCASRAGGQGIYEQYFGPGTRLTVT.

Of note for this clone: Different DNA sequences within this sample yield the same CDR3. The chain recombines TRBV6-6 with TRBJ2-7; the D is unclear. V lost 6 bases and J 2 bases, leaving 5 bases between the germline ends. The CDR3 sequence is 11 residues long. CDR1 is MNHNY, CDR2 SVGAGI, per germline (reference sequence). CDR3 sequence: CASSYAYEQYF. The CDR3 coding sequence is TGTGCCAGCAGCTATGCCTACGAGCAGTACTTC.

Worth noting for this clone: The junction and the germline gene differ at one end; a read error may be behind it. The J gene is TRBJ2-6, the V gene TRBV7-7; no clear D. There are 16 residues in the CDR3. The V gene's germline CDR1 is SSHAT and CDR2 FNYEAQ (reference sequence). CDR3 protein: CASSLFSEAGANVLTF. CDR3 coding DNA: TGTGCTAGCAGCCTATTCTCCGAGGCTGGGGCCAACGTCCTGACTTTC.

V is TRBV18 and J is TRBJ1-6; D perhaps matches TRBD1 (5 bases). CDR1 is KGHSH and CDR2 is LQKENI in the germline V gene. The V and J ends lost 3 bases and 9 bases respectively, with 15 bases between them. This CDR3 has 15 residues. The CDR3 region is CASSPGGAPLSPLHF. CDR3 DNA sequence: TGTGCCAGCTCACCTGGCGGGGCTCCGCTTTCACCCCTCCACTTT.

The CDR3 loop reads CAWTPDRYNSPLHF. The CDR3 nucleotides are TGTGCCTGGACGCCCGACAGGTATAATTCACCCCTCCACTTT. The rearrangement links TRBV30 to TRBJ1-6, with D perhaps matching TRBD1 (6 bases). The V and J ends lost 4 bases and 4 bases respectively, with 11 bases between them. Per germline, CDR1 GTSNPN and CDR2 SVGIG (reference sequence). This CDR3 comprises 14 residues. The whole variable domain, filled in from reference TRBV30 and TRBJ1-6, reads SQTIHQWPATLVQPVGSPLSLECTVEGTSNPNLYWYRQAAGRGLQLLFYSVGIGQISSEVPQNLSASRPQDRQFILSSKKLLLSDSGFYLCAWTPDRYNSPLHFGNGTRLTVT.

The table lists this clone with a few counts. The chain carries TRBV6-5 and TRBJ1-6; unclear D gene. Trimming cost V 2 bases and J 7 bases, with 6 bases left between them. This CDR3 spans 13 amino acids. Germline CDR1 reads MNHEY; CDR2 reads SVGAGI. CDR3 sequence: CASSYVGNSPLHF. CDR3 in DNA: TGTGCCAGCAGTTACGTAGGGAATTCACCCCTCCACTTT.

V and J are TRBV2 and TRBJ2-3; TRBD2 is a possible D gene (6 bases). The CDR3 loop spans 16 amino acids. Deletions cut 4 bases from V and 6 bases from J, with 20 bases between. CDR1 and CDR2 from the germline V gene are SNHLY and FYNNEI. The CDR3 protein is CASSAMASVTKDTQYF. CDR3 bases: TGTGCCAGCAGTGCGATGGCTAGCGTCACGAAGGATACGCAGTATTTT.